A single sample gave rise to the 16 T cell receptor beta chains below, sequenced in a study of cytomegalovirus exposure and HLA in healthy donors. The study ran its PCR with 60 Vbeta and 13 Jbeta primers. TCRdb keeps only in-frame clones here, not all; method: immunoSEQ multiplex PCR. The sample records more than 45,000 clones, less than 85% being singletons. The specimen was PBMCs. Receptors originate from an older woman in good health and CMV-seropositive.

The gene calls are TRBV4-1 and TRBJ1-5; D uncertain. Trimming removed 4 bases from V and 3 bases from J, with 16 bases in between. CDR3 size: 16 residues. Germline V lookup: CDR1 MGHRA, CDR2 YSYEKL. The CDR3 sequence: CASSLAPTVSNQPQHF. Here the CDR3 DNA reads TGCGCCAGCAGCCTCGCCCCCACAGTCTCCAATCAGCCCCAGCATTTT.

In this sample, this clone turned up a few times. This chain links TRBV6-5 with TRBJ1-2, with 8 bases aligning to TRBD1. V lost 5 bases, J lost 6 bases, and 5 bases stayed unmatched. The CDR3 is 13 amino acids. The germline CDR1 and CDR2 sequences are MNHEY and SVGAGI. The CDR3 DNA follows: TGTGCCAGCAGTCTCCGACAGGGGCATGGCTACACCTTC. Protein product: CASSLRQGHGYTF.

This clone turned up a few times. V usage is TRBV28 and J usage is TRBJ1-5; D perhaps matches TRBD1 (6 bases). The germline V and J ends were trimmed by 10 bases and 1 base, with 11 bases remaining between them. CDR1 MDHEN and CDR2 SYDVKM come from the germline V gene. The CDR3 is made up of 13 amino acids. Here the CDR3 reads CAIRGGSNQPQHF. The CDR3 DNA follows: TGTGCCATCCGGGGGGGCAGCAATCAGCCCCAGCATTTT. The complete variable domain, with remaining parts taken from reference TRBV28 and TRBJ1-5, reads DVKVTQSSRYLVKRTGEKVFLECVQDMDHENMFWYRQDPGLGLRLIYFSYDVKMKEKGDIPEGYSVSREKKERFSLILESASTNQTSMYLCAIRGGSNQPQHFGDGTRLSIL.

The CDR3 nucleotides are TGTGCCAGCAGTTACTCCCCCCCGATAAGAGGGTTAGAAGCTTTCTTT. Protein: CASSYSPPIRGLEAFF. V and J are TRBV6-5 and TRBJ1-1; D unresolved. The CDR3 runs 16 residues. Trimming took off 0 bases at V and 8 bases at J, with 19 bases between the two ends. Per germline, CDR1 MNHEY and CDR2 SVGAGI.

This clone was found once. The rearrangement joins TRBV6-1 to TRBJ2-7; tentative D call: TRBD1 (6 bases). Germline-derived CDR1 and CDR2 are MNHNS and SASEGT. V lost 3 bases and J 7 bases, leaving 19 bases between the germline ends. The CDR3 runs 15 residues. CDR3: CASSDRDRSMWEQYF. The CDR3, as DNA: TGTGCCAGCAGTGACCGCGACAGGAGCATGTGGGAGCAGTACTTC.

This rearrangement joins TRBV19 to TRBJ2-3; 10 nucleotides align to TRBD1. V dropped 7 bases and J dropped 4; count of bases not matched to a gene: 5. The CDR3 spans 14 residues. The germline CDR1 and CDR2 sequences are LNHDA and SQIVND (reference sequence). CDR3: CASTLGTGADTQYF. The DNA for the CDR3 is TGTGCCAGTACCTTAGGGACAGGGGCAGATACGCAGTATTTT.

The chain links TRBV28 to TRBJ1-4; D may be TRBD1 (5 bases). CDR1 is MDHEN, CDR2 SYDVKM, per germline. The CDR3 runs to 14 residues. V lost 5 bases to trimming and J lost 2 bases, with 9 bases between them. The CDR3 loop is CASSIQATNEKLFF. CDR3 coding DNA: TGTGCCAGCAGTATACAGGCCACTAATGAAAAACTGTTTTTT.

The V gene is TRBV10-3, the J gene TRBJ1-5, with D possibly being TRBD1 (5 bases). Trimming removed 4 bases at V and 3 bases at J, with 16 bases between. The CDR3 is made up of 16 amino acids. Germline V gives CDR1 ENHRY, CDR2 SYGVKD. CDR3 loop: CAISGAKGITNQPQHF. The CDR3 DNA reads TGTGCCATCAGTGGGGCCAAGGGGATTACCAATCAGCCCCAGCATTTT.

The CDR3 is CASSRGQQETQYF. The CDR3 DNA reads as TGTGCCAGCAGCAGGGGACAGCAAGAGACCCAGTACTTC. The chain joins TRBV7-2 to TRBJ2-5, with 7 nucleotides matching TRBD1. J was trimmed by 2 bases and V by 5 bases; bases with no gene match: 2. Germline lookup yields CDR1 SGHTA and CDR2 FQGNSA. The CDR3 contains 13 residues.

The chain joins TRBV7-6 to TRBJ1-4; 7 bases are shared with TRBD1. The CDR3 loop spans 14 amino acids. Germline V gene data show CDR1 as SGHVS and CDR2 as FNYEAQ. Trimming at V came to 5 bases and at J to 8 bases, leaving 8 bases not matched to a gene. CDR3 region: CASSPGQYAEKLFF. The CDR3, as DNA: TGTGCCAGCAGCCCGGGACAGTACGCCGAAAAACTGTTTTTT.

DNA for the CDR3: TGTGCCTGGGGACAGGGAGGTCGAAATGAAAAACTGTTTTTT. Translated, it gives CAWGQGGRNEKLFF. The rearrangement uses TRBV30 and TRBJ1-4, with 8 bases fitting TRBD1. Germline values: CDR1 GTSNPN, CDR2 SVGIG (reference sequence). The CDR3 covers 14 residues. With 5 bases clipped from V and 5 bases from J, the junction kept 7 bases outside the gene matches.

On this clone itself: A read error may produce the germline difference seen at one junction end. The chain recombines TRBV18 with TRBJ1-3; 7 bases map to TRBD1. The germline V gene encodes CDR1 KGHSH and CDR2 LQKENI. This CDR3 spans 16 amino acids. The CDR3 reads CAGSPGTATSGNTIYF. CDR3 bases: TGTGCCGGCTCACCAGGGACAGCGACCTCTGGAAACACCATATATTTT.

A single count supports this clone. The chain joins TRBV4-3 to TRBJ2-3, with 8 bases aligning to TRBD2. Germline CDR1 LGHNA, CDR2 YSLEER. CDR3 length: 17 amino acids. V was clipped by 5 bases and J by 2 bases; unmatched bases: 12. The CDR3 DNA follows: TGCGCCAGCAGCGCTAGCGTCGGCGGGGGGAACACAGATACGCAGTATTTT. Its protein product is CASSASVGGGNTDTQYF.

This clone was detected only once. V and J are TRBV7-9 and TRBJ1-4; 7 bases are a match to TRBD1. V was pared by 6 bases and J by 3 bases, with 10 bases of the junction left unmatched. Per germline, CDR1 SEHNR and CDR2 FQNEAQ (reference sequence). The CDR3 covers 16 residues. CDR3 protein: CASRTQGYMANEKLFF. The DNA for the CDR3 is TGTGCCAGCAGGACACAGGGGTATATGGCTAATGAAAAACTGTTTTTT.

This clone has just a few counts. The chain has TRBV5-8 and TRBJ2-6; 8 positions agree with TRBD1. The junction had 9 bases not matched to a gene; V was cut back by 4 bases and J by 0 bases. The CDR3 extends over 18 amino acids. Per germline, CDR1 SGHTS and CDR2 YDEGEE. Here the CDR3 reads CASSPDRVALSGANVLTF. CDR3 sequence (DNA): TGTGCCAGCAGCCCGGACAGGGTGGCGCTCTCTGGGGCCAACGTCCTGACTTTC.

The chain has TRBV5-8 and TRBJ1-2, with D possibly matching TRBD1 (6 bases). The CDR3 loop spans 15 amino acids. V lost 4 bases and J 3 bases, leaving 16 bases between the germline ends. The V gene's germline CDR1 is SGHTS and CDR2 YDEGEE. In nucleotides, the CDR3 is TGTGCCAGCAGCGAAAATTCTCAGGGGTACTATGGCTACACCTTC. Amino acids: CASSENSQGYYGYTF.